This is a list of T cell receptor beta chains from one sample in a study of graft-versus-host responses after intestinal transplantation. Here immunoSEQ multiplex PCR was the method, and the copy in TCRdb shows in-frame clones only, minus some. The data show around 30,000 clones, 85% to 95% seen once. Source: PBMCs, taken about 65 days after intestinal transplant. These receptors were taken from a human patient who received an intestinal transplant, so some T cells may come from the graft donor. Both conserved end residues are part of each CDR3. A D gene is named only where the DNA matches it firmly. Clone size appears in some rows only: once, few, many, or a class for an expanded clone.

V	J	size	D	CDR3	DNA
TRBV6-1	TRBJ2-7	-	-	CASSEAAGSPNEQYF	TGTGCCAGCAGTGAAGCTGCAGGGTCGCCCAACGAGCAGTACTTC
TRBV30	TRBJ2-2	-	-	CAWGITNTGELFF	TGTGCCTGGGGAATAACGAACACCGGGGAGCTGTTTTTT
TRBV30	TRBJ2-1	-	TRBD2	CAWSVGVAGVFEQFF	TGTGCCTGGAGTGTAGGTGTAGCGGGAGTCTTTGAGCAGTTCTTC
TRBV18	TRBJ2-5	once	-	CASSPPYGEPQETQYF	TGTGCCAGCTCACCACCGTACGGGGAACCGCAAGAGACCCAGTACTTC
TRBV5-4	TRBJ2-1	once	-	CASSQRLESYEQFF	TGTGCCAGCAGCCAAAGACTCGAGAGTTATGAGCAGTTCTTC
TRBV7-2	TRBJ2-3	once	-	CASSLGATMQYF	TGTGCCAGCAGCTTGGGAGCGACTATGCAGTATTTT
TRBV19	TRBJ1-2	-	TRBD1	CASSINGQGGYGYTF	TGTGCCAGTAGTATAAACGGACAGGGGGGATATGGCTACACCTTC
TRBV7-2	TRBJ1-2	-	-	CASSGQRGGGPTYGYTF	TGTGCCAGCAGCGGACAAAGGGGCGGGGGACCGACCTATGGCTACACCTTC
TRBV29-1	TRBJ2-2	-	TRBD2	CSVEVVAGETGELFF	TGCAGCGTTGAAGTGGTAGCGGGAGAGACCGGGGAGCTGTTTTTT
TRBV9	TRBJ1-6	once	-	CASSVGWSSYNSPLHF	TGTGCCAGCAGCGTAGGGTGGAGCTCCTATAATTCACCCCTCCACTTT
TRBV5-1	TRBJ2-7	-	TRBD1	CASSWDSKYEQYF	TGCGCCAGCAGCTGGGACAGCAAGTACGAGCAGTACTTC
TRBV5-1	TRBJ1-5	-	-	CASSLAGRGNQPQHF	TGCGCCAGCAGCTTGGCCGGGAGGGGCAATCAGCCCCAGCATTTT
TRBV19	TRBJ2-1	-	-	CASSIGAMYNEQFF	TGTGCCAGTAGTATAGGGGCAATGTACAATGAGCAGTTCTTC
TRBV6-1	TRBJ1-1	-	TRBD1	CASSEFPTGDVEAFF	TGTGCCAGCAGTGAATTTCCTACAGGGGATGTTGAAGCTTTCTTT
TRBV7-8	TRBJ1-3	-	-	CASSLLWVSGNTIYF	TGTGCCAGCAGCTTATTGTGGGTCTCCGGAAACACCATATATTTT
TRBV19	TRBJ2-7	-	-	CASSIGGFGPPEGEYF	TGTGCCAGTAGTATCGGGGGATTCGGGCCCCCCGAAGGGGAGTACTTC
TRBV7-2	TRBJ2-5	once	-	CASSRRGGETQYF	TGTGCCAGCAGCCGACGGGGCGGAGAGACCCAGTACTTC
TRBV27	TRBJ1-1	-	-	CASSSKGMLPEAFF	TGTGCCAGCAGTTCAAAAGGCATGCTCCCTGAAGCTTTCTTT
TRBV7-9	TRBJ2-7	few	-	CASSPALGDYEQYF	TGTGCCAGCAGCCCAGCCCTGGGGGACTACGAGCAGTACTTC
TRBV18	TRBJ1-5	-	-	CASSPTVRLMLSYYSNQPQHF	TGTGCCAGCTCACCCACCGTTCGGCTGATGCTAAGCTATTATAGCAATCAGCCCCAGCATTTT
TRBV5-8	TRBJ1-1	-	-	CASSLVWGEAFF	TGTGCCAGCAGCTTAGTTTGGGGAGAAGCTTTCTTT
TRBV4-1	TRBJ2-5	-	-	CASSQVDRPQETQYF	TGCGCCAGCAGCCAAGTCGATCGACCCCAAGAGACCCAGTACTTC
TRBV5-6	TRBJ2-7	-	-	CASSLTFYEQYF	TGTGCCAGCAGCTTGACATTCTACGAGCAGTACTTC
TRBV7-9	TRBJ2-7	-	TRBD1	CASFDAGTGDYEQYF	TGTGCCAGCTTTGACGCTGGGACAGGGGACTACGAGCAGTACTTC
TRBV19	TRBJ1-1	few	TRBD1	CASIRQGASTEAFF	TGTGCCAGTATCAGACAGGGGGCGAGCACTGAAGCTTTCTTT
TRBV7-3	TRBJ2-3	once	-	CASSLTGAVTDTQYF	TGTGCCAGCAGCTTAACTGGCGCCGTCACAGATACGCAGTATTTT
TRBV5-4	TRBJ2-1	-	TRBD2	CASSSGLAGYEQFF	TGTGCCAGCAGCTCGGGACTAGCGGGGTATGAGCAGTTCTTC
TRBV5-1	TRBJ2-1	-	TRBD2	CASRSGASGKFNEQFF	TGCGCCAGCAGATCCGGAGCTAGCGGCAAATTCAATGAGCAGTTCTTC